This record looks at one T cell receptor beta chain sequence and its context. It lacks a known antigen. No per-base quality is available; no much larger clone lies one base away. Per the publication, the time point label means: about 28 days (+/-7) after the second vaccine dose. Because spike-specific TCR depth and breadth did not differ between the two schedules, AZD1222 recipients who got a second dose at roughly 4 weeks were pooled with those who got a second dose at roughly 12 weeks. Vaccinee samples came from UK trials COV001 and COV002, including a single-blind randomized controlled phase 2/3 trial of AZD1222 (ChAdOx1 nCoV-19) in healthy adults. Trial participant PBMC samples were collected at day 0 and day 28 after the second dose for TCRbeta chain sequencing. The CDR3 regions of human TCRbeta chains were analyzed by immunosequencing. As for the authors' bioinformatics: Repertoire TCRs were checked for matches against a reference library of SARS-CoV-2-specific TCRs that had been generated using the MIRA antigen-specificity platform. Breadth was defined as the fraction of unique TCRs that were SARS-CoV-2-associated. Depth was defined as the fraction of total T cells that were SARS-CoV-2-associated. Using the MIRA data, every spike-specific TCR was mapped to the spike region that the TCR reacted to and assigned to either a CD4 or a CD8 class. Log10-transformed breadth and depth values were compared by one-way ANOVA with Sidak's multiple comparisons tests. In TCRdb, the immuneACCESS table is reduced to in-frame sequences with V and J assigned. These tables do not hold every clone; where another copy was compared, an unresolved V gene accounts for under half, and the others remain unexplained. Clone size and the V and J calls come from that table; the DNA yielded D and trimming. Here the sample has some 190,000 clones; around 90% occur a single time. Roughly 2% of the sample is held by the ten biggest clonotypes.

The record originates from a study of T cell responses to AZD1222 COVID-19 vaccine (dated by TCRdb to the early 2020s). Context from the whole study: A total of approximately 230 trial participants underwent TCR sequencing, of whom 207 received two doses of AZD1222 and about 25 received two doses of the MenACWY control vaccine. Trial participants were enrolled into age subgroups of 18-55, 56-69 and 70-plus years, which contained around 140, 26 and 57 TCR-sequenced participants, respectively. Findings and caveats that apply to the study as a whole: No day 14 peak-response samples were available, so repertoires were characterized only after the peak T cell response. Spike-specific TCR breadth and depth rose significantly after two AZD1222 doses compared with day 0 and with MenACWY recipients. Participants were mostly white British, with more females than males. The authors suggested clonal diversity may have been underestimated. Conclusions about previously exposed vaccinees are limited, since just six AZD1222 recipients were seropositive for SARS-CoV-2 at baseline. Nearly half of unique spike-specific TCRs reportedly recognized epitopes outside regions mutated in the B.1.351 and B.1.1.7 variants. In the small 56-69-year group, the increase in depth fell short of significance, most likely because of low power. The vaccine-associated CD4 TCRs covered the entire spike protein, and the dominant responses fell in regions 160-218 and 743-854.

Spanning cysteine to phenylalanine, the CDR3 consists of 15 amino acids. Left in the record is the CDR3 DNA by itself, 45 bases read in frame from the first base. In the germline V gene, CDR1 corresponds to KGHSH and CDR2 to LQKENI. Trimming removed 3 bases from V and 3 bases from J; the gene matches leave 7 bases unexplained. The sequencing here drew on peripheral blood, taken 28 days after the second AZD1222 dose. The source is an adult who received the AZD1222 COVID-19 vaccine. The rearrangement combines TRBV18 with TRBJ1-1; 7 central bases correspond to TRBD1. The nucleotide sequence is TGTGCCAGCTCACCCCAGACAGGGAGAGACACTGAAGCTTTCTTT. The encoded protein is CASSPQTGRDTEAFF.